These 9 T cell receptor beta chains were all obtained from the same sample, sequenced in a study of blood T cell repertoires in COVID-19. The assay was immunoSEQ multiplex PCR, and TCRdb's table has in-frame clones only and misses some. The data contain 250,000 to 300,000 clones, 75% to 90% of them seen just once; the ten biggest clones take up around an eighth. The sequenced sample consisted of peripheral blood. The receptors derive from a woman aged 55-75 years with acute or convalescent COVID-19.

V is TRBV11-1 and J is TRBJ2-1, with TRBD1 identical over 9 bases. V dropped 6 bases and J dropped 5; count of bases not matched to a gene: 8. The CDR3 loop spans 15 amino acids. Germline V CDR1 and CDR2: SGHAT, FQDESV (reference sequence). CDR3 DNA sequence: TGTGCCAGCAGTCGCGGGACAGGGTTTCACAATGAGCAGTTCTTC. Encoded protein: CASSRGTGFHNEQFF.

The genes are TRBV27 and TRBJ2-7; a possible D gene is TRBD2 (5 bases). Germline V gives CDR1 MNHEY, CDR2 SMNVEV (reference sequence). Trimming removed 6 bases from V and 6 bases from J, with 18 bases in between. This CDR3 comprises 14 residues. Written as DNA, the CDR3 is TGTGCCAGCAGCACGAGGAAGGAGGTCTCCGAGCAGTACTTC. It specifies CASSTRKEVSEQYF.

This clone is a singleton in its sample. The chain links TRBV7-3 to TRBJ2-7, with 11 bases fitting TRBD2. CDR1 SGHTA and CDR2 FQGTGA come from the germline V gene. V was clipped by 3 bases and J by 3 bases; unmatched bases: 4. This CDR3 contains 15 residues. CDR3: CASSLQGLAVYEQYF. CDR3 DNA sequence: TGTGCCAGCAGCTTGCAGGGACTAGCGGTCTACGAGCAGTACTTC. Variable domain in full (rest from reference TRBV7-3 and TRBJ2-7): GAGVSQTPSNKVTEKGKYVELRCDPISGHTALYWYRQSLGQGPEFLIYFQGTGAADDSGLPNDRFFAVRPEGSVSTLKIQRTERGDSAVYLCASSLQGLAVYEQYFGPGTRLTVT.

The V and J genes are TRBV4-1 and TRBJ2-5; 9 bases are a match to TRBD1. CDR1 and CDR2 (germline): MGHRA, YSYEKL. The V gene end was trimmed by 3 bases and the J gene end by 5 bases; junction bases not matched to a gene: 4. This CDR3 is built from 14 residues. The CDR3 region is CASSHRQGGETQYF. In DNA form, the CDR3 reads TGCGCCAGCAGCCACAGACAGGGGGGGGAGACCCAGTACTTC.

The genes are TRBV28 and TRBJ2-2; TRBD1 agrees at 8 bases. The CDR3 sequence is 11 residues long. Germline V gene sequence: CDR1 MDHEN, CDR2 SYDVKM. V gave up 11 bases and J gave up 8 bases; unmatched junction bases: 4. CDR3: CAGQGSGELFF. CDR3 sequence (DNA): TGTGCCGGACAGGGCTCTGGGGAGCTGTTTTTT. The full variable domain, rest sourced from reference TRBV28 and TRBJ2-2, is DVKVTQSSRYLVKRTGEKVFLECVQDMDHENMFWYRQDPGLGLRLIYFSYDVKMKEKGDIPEGYSVSREKKERFSLILESASTNQTSMYLCAGQGSGELFFGEGSRLTVL.

The chain links TRBV6-5 to TRBJ1-5; no clear D. V lost 6 bases and J lost 3, with 15 bases in between. The CDR3 contains 15 residues. Germline V gives CDR1 MNHEY, CDR2 SVGAGI. CDR3 region: CASRGMEGANQPQHF. CDR3 nucleotides: TGTGCCAGCAGGGGGATGGAGGGCGCCAATCAGCCCCAGCATTTT.

The table lists this clone with a count of one. The chain carries TRBV6-5 and TRBJ2-7; D is possibly TRBD1 (6 bases). CDR1 MNHEY and CDR2 SVGAGI come from the germline V gene. Trimming removed 6 bases from V and 1 base from J, with 13 bases in between. The CDR3 totals 14 residues. CDR3 protein: CASRNRVGSYEQYF. The CDR3 nucleotides read TGTGCCAGCAGAAACAGGGTGGGGTCCTACGAGCAGTACTTC.

The gene calls are TRBV7-8 and TRBJ1-1; TRBD1 might be the D (6 bases). Germline CDR1 is SGHVS and CDR2 is FQNEAQ. The V gene lost 1 base and the J gene lost 5 bases, with 11 bases spanning the gap. This CDR3 is built from 14 residues. The CDR3 loop reads CASSLVGQITEAFF. In nucleotides, the CDR3 is TGTGCCAGCAGCTTAGTCGGACAGATAACTGAAGCTTTCTTT.

This clone was picked up one time. The chain has TRBV7-3 and TRBJ2-5; 7 bases are shared with TRBD2. After removal of 4 bases from V and 5 bases from J, the junction contained 4 bases not matched to a gene. This CDR3 has 13 amino acids. Germline V gives CDR1 SGHTA, CDR2 FQGTGA. The CDR3 spells CASSSWGGETQYF. CDR3 bases: TGTGCCAGCAGCTCCTGGGGGGGTGAGACCCAGTACTTC.